The present T cell receptor beta chain was sequenced within a study of T cell repertoires in ileal Crohn's disease. Of note for this clone: Its antigen is not identified.

Germline loops: CDR1 SNHLY, CDR2 FYNNEI. CDR3 length: 15 amino acids. Trimming took off 5 bases at V and 8 bases at J, with 18 bases between the two ends. Study observations and caveats: Clonality above 26.8% at surgery always came with endoscopic recurrence. Clonal expansions were more frequent in active smokers than non-smokers at surgery.

TCRdb keeps only in-frame clones here, not all; method: immunoSEQ multiplex PCR. The data contain 11,000 to 15,000 clones, around four fifths of them singletons. This sequence originates from an adult with Crohn's disease. Source material: ileal tissue. The chain combines TRBV2 with TRBJ1-4, with TRBD1 as a possible D gene (6 bases). CDR3 in amino acids: CASSSGGGKGEKLFF. CDR3 bases: TGTGCCAGCAGTTCCGGGGGGGGCAAAGGGGAAAAACTGTTTTTT.